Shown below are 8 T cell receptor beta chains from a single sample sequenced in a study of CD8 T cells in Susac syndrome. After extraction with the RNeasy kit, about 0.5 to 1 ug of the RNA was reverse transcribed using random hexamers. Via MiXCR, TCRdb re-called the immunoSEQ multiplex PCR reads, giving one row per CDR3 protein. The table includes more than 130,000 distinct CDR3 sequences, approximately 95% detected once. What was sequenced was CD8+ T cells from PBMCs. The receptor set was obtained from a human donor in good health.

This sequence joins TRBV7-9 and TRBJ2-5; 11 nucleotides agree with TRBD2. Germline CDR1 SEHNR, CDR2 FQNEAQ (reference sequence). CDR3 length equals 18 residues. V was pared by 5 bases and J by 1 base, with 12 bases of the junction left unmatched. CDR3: CASSHPTASGRRQETQYF. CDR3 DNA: TGTGCCAGCAGCCACCCCACGGCTAGCGGGAGGCGCCAAGAGACCCAGTACTTC. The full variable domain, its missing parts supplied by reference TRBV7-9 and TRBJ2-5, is DTGVSQNPRHKITKRGQNVTFRCDPISEHNRLYWYRQTLGQGPEFLTYFQNEAQLEKSRLLSDRFSAERPKGSFSTLEIQRTEQGDSAMYLCASSHPTASGRRQETQYFGPGTRLLVL.

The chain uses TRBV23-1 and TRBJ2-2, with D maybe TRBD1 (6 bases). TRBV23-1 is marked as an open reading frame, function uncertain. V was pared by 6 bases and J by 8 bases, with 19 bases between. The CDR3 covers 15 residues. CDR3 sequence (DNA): TGCGCCAGCAGCCGACGGACAGTTATTGGGGGGGAGCTGTTTTTT. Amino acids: CASSRRTVIGGELFF.

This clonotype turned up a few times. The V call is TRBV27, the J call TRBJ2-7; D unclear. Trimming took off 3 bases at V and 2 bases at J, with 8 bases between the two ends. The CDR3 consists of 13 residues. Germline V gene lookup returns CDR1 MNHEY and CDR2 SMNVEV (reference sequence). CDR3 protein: CASSLGPAYEQYF. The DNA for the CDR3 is TGTGCCAGCAGTTTGGGTCCAGCCTACGAGCAGTACTTC.

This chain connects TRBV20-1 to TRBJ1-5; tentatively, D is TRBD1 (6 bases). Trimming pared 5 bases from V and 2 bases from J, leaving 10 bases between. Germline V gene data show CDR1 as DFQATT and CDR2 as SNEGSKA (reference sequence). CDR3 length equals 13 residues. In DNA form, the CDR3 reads TGCAGTGCTGAACAGGGTGGCAATCAGCCCCAGCATTTT. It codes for CSAEQGGNQPQHF.

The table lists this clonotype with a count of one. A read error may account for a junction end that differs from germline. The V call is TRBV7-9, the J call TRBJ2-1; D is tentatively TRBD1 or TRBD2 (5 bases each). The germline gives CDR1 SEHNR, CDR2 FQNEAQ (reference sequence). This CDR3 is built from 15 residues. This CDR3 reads CASRDGLKSRNEQFF. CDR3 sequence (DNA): TGTGCTAGCAGGGATGGACTCAAAAGCCGCAATGAGCAGTTCTTC. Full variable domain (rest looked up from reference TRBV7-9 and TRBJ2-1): DTGVSQNPRHKITKRGQNVTFRCDPISEHNRLYWYRQTLGQGPEFLTYFQNEAQLEKSRLLSDRFSAERPKGSFSTLEIQRTEQGDSAMYLCASRDGLKSRNEQFFGPGTRLTVL.

This CDR3 reads CASTDYQETQYF. The CDR3 coding sequence is TGTGCCAGCACGGACTACCAAGAGACCCAGTACTTC. The rearrangement links TRBV18 to TRBJ2-5, with D perhaps matching TRBD2 (5 bases). CDR1 is KGHSH and CDR2 is LQKENI in the germline V gene. Trimming pared 8 bases from V and 0 bases from J, leaving 7 bases between. The CDR3 totals 12 residues.

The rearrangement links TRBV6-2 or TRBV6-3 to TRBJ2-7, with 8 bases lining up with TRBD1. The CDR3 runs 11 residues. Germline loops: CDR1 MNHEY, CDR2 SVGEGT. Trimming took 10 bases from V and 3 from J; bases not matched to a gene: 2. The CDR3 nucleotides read TGTGCCACTGGACAGGGCTACGAGCAGTACTTC. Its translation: CATGQGYEQYF.

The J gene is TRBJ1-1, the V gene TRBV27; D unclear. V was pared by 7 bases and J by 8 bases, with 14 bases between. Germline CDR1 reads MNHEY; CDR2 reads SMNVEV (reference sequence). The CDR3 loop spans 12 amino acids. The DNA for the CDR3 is TGTGCCAGCATTGGACCAGGTAGAGAAGCTTTCTTT. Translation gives CASIGPGREAFF.